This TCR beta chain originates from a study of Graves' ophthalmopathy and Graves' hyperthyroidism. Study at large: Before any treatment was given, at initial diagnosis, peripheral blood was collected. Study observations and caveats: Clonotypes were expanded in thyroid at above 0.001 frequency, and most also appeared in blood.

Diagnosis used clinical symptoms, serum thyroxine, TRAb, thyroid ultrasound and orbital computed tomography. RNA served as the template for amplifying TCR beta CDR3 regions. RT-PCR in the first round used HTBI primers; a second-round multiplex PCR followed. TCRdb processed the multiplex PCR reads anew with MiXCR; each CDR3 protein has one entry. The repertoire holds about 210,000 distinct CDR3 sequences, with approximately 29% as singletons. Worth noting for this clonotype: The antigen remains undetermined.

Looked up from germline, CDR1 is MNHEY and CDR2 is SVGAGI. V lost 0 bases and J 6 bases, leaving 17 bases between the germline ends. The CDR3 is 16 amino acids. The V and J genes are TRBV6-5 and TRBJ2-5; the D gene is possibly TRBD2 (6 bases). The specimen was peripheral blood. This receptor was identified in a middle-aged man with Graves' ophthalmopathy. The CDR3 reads CASSYSIPRDGKTQYF. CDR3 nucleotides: TGTGCCAGCAGTTACTCGATCCCGCGGGATGGAAAGACCCAGTACTTC.